A selection of T cell receptor beta chains follows, all from one sample in a study of cytomegalovirus exposure and HLA in healthy donors. Libraries were prepared by immunoSEQ multiplex PCR; TCRdb keeps only in-frame clonotypes and omits some of them. This table holds more than 75,000 clones, 70% to 80% found once. Sequences were obtained from PBMCs. Receptor source: a man aged 40-55 years in good health and CMV-seropositive. Both conserved end residues are part of each CDR3. Each record gives: D gene, V gene, clone size, J gene, CDR3 protein, CDR3 DNA. D genes are given only for firm matches. Where a row states a size, it is once, few, many or the class of an expanded clone; other rows omit it.

TRBD1	TRBV6-1	NA	TRBJ1-5	CASRRTGLNQPQHF	TGTGCCAGCAGGCGGACAGGGTTAAATCAGCCCCAGCATTTT
NA	TRBV19	once	TRBJ2-3	CASSIQRSSSDTQYF	TGTGCCAGTAGTATCCAGCGGTCATCCTCAGATACGCAGTATTTT
TRBD1	TRBV5-6	NA	TRBJ2-1	CASSLPGTGTDEQFF	TGTGCCAGCAGCCTCCCCGGGACAGGGACCGATGAGCAGTTCTTC
TRBD1	TRBV11-2	once	TRBJ2-3	CASSLDRLTQYF	TGTGCCAGCAGCTTGGACAGGCTTACGCAGTATTTT
TRBD2	TRBV15	NA	TRBJ2-1	CATSGLAAGVREFF	TGTGCCACCAGCGGACTTGCCGCGGGGGTGAGGGAGTTCTTC
TRBD1	TRBV9	NA	TRBJ2-6	CASSAQIGQGAVGANVLTF	TGTGCCAGCAGCGCCCAAATCGGACAGGGGGCAGTTGGGGCCAACGTCCTGACTTTC
TRBD2	TRBV7-9	NA	TRBJ2-3	CASSPRGLAGSTDTQYF	TGTGCCAGCAGTCCTAGGGGACTAGCGGGGAGCACAGATACGCAGTATTTT
TRBD1	TRBV10-3	NA	TRBJ1-2	CASGTGRNGYTF	TGTGCCAGCGGGACAGGAAGAAATGGCTACACCTTC
NA	TRBV7-8	NA	TRBJ1-2	CASSPGGGYGYTF	TGTGCCAGCAGTCCCGGCGGGGGCTATGGCTACACCTTC
NA	TRBV19	NA	TRBJ1-1	CASSIDQGNTEAFF	TGTGCCAGTAGTATAGATCAGGGGAACACTGAAGCTTTCTTT
NA	TRBV7-9	NA	TRBJ1-5	CASRELIRNQPQHF	TGTGCCAGCAGGGAACTAATCAGAAATCAGCCCCAGCATTTT
TRBD1	TRBV6-1	NA	TRBJ1-1	CASSGTGITEAFF	TGTGCCAGCAGTGGGACAGGGATAACTGAAGCTTTCTTT
NA	TRBV30	once	TRBJ2-7	CAWSPWSYEQYF	TGTGCCTGGAGTCCCTGGAGCTACGAGCAGTACTTC
NA	TRBV7-2	NA	TRBJ2-1	CASSLVRGGNEQFF	TGTGCCAGCAGCCTGGTGAGGGGGGGGAATGAGCAGTTCTTC
NA	TRBV27	NA	TRBJ2-5	CASSFKETQYF	TGTGCCAGCAGTTTTAAAGAGACCCAGTACTTC
TRBD1	TRBV30	NA	TRBJ1-4	CAWSRTGGREKLFF	TGTGCCTGGAGCCGGACAGGGGGGCGTGAAAAACTGTTTTTT
NA	TRBV19	NA	TRBJ1-1	CATRGGAAFF	TGTGCCACCCGGGGGGGGGCGGCTTTCTTT
TRBD2	TRBV28	NA	TRBJ2-7	CASSFASGRARSEQYF	TGTGCCAGCAGTTTTGCTAGCGGGAGGGCACGTAGCGAGCAGTACTTC
NA	TRBV4-1	few	TRBJ1-1	CASSQVYGGMATEAFF	TGCGCCAGCAGCCAAGTTTACGGGGGGATGGCGACTGAAGCTTTCTTT
NA	TRBV7-2	NA	TRBJ1-1	CASRAIRGAGTFF	TGTGCCAGCAGGGCTATCAGGGGCGCTGGGACTTTCTTT
NA	TRBV6-5	NA	TRBJ2-2	CASSYSRTLRAGELFF	TGTGCCAGCAGTTACTCAAGGACACTAAGGGCCGGGGAGCTGTTTTTT
NA	TRBV2	NA	TRBJ2-7	CASVPESYEQYF	TGTGCCAGCGTCCCGGAGAGTTACGAGCAGTACTTC
NA	TRBV6-1	NA	TRBJ1-1	CASSLRAGGTEAFF	TGTGCCAGCAGTCTCCGGGCCGGGGGCACTGAAGCTTTCTTT
NA	TRBV13	NA	TRBJ2-2	CASSLGGSSAGELFF	TGTGCCAGCAGCTTAGGTGGTAGCAGCGCCGGGGAGCTGTTTTTT
TRBD2	TRBV27	NA	TRBJ2-3	CASTIAGGGHGTQYF	TGTGCCAGCACCATAGCGGGGGGGGGTCACGGTACGCAGTATTTT
NA	TRBV30	NA	TRBJ1-5	CAWSVPGYSNQPQHF	TGTGCCTGGAGTGTACCCGGGTATAGCAATCAGCCCCAGCATTTT
TRBD1	TRBV9	NA	TRBJ2-3	CASSPKGGGTDTQYF	TGTGCCAGCAGCCCCAAAGGGGGCGGCACAGATACGCAGTATTTT
NA	TRBV2	NA	TRBJ2-3	CASGRQSRTDTQYF	TGTGCCAGCGGAAGACAGTCCCGCACAGATACGCAGTATTTT
TRBD2	TRBV19	NA	TRBJ2-5	CASSRSGTAGETQYF	TGTGCCAGTTCCAGGAGCGGGACCGCGGGGGAGACCCAGTACTTC
NA	TRBV2	NA	TRBJ2-3	CASSPLGGSGDTQYF	TGTGCCAGCAGCCCCCTCGGCGGGTCTGGAGATACGCAGTATTTT
TRBD2	TRBV11-2	NA	TRBJ2-2	CASSSRTSGRKDTGELFF	TGTGCCAGCAGCTCGAGGACTAGCGGGAGGAAGGACACCGGGGAGCTGTTTTTT
NA	TRBV27	NA	TRBJ2-2	CASSLRGRADTGELFF	TGTGCCAGCAGTTTAAGGGGGAGGGCTGACACCGGGGAGCTGTTTTTT
TRBD2	TRBV9	NA	TRBJ2-7	CASSETSGGFYEQYF	TGTGCCAGCAGCGAAACTAGCGGGGGCTTCTACGAGCAGTACTTC
TRBD2	TRBV4-1	NA	TRBJ2-1	CASSQEVMGLAKGEQFF	TGCGCCAGCAGCCAAGAAGTAATGGGACTAGCGAAAGGTGAGCAGTTCTTC
TRBD2	TRBV14	NA	TRBJ2-7	CASSRSRTSGFYEQYF	TGTGCCAGCAGCCGGTCACGGACTAGCGGTTTCTACGAGCAGTACTTC
NA	TRBV7-2	NA	TRBJ2-5	CASSLVLQQETQYF	TGTGCCAGCAGCTTAGTCCTTCAGCAAGAGACCCAGTACTTC
NA	TRBV7-3	NA	TRBJ2-3	CASSLGVRDTQYF	TGTGCCAGCAGCCTAGGCGTTAGGGATACGCAGTATTTT
NA	TRBV19	NA	TRBJ1-1	CASSIDLGGEAFF	TGTGCCAGTAGTATAGATCTTGGCGGTGAAGCTTTCTTT
NA	TRBV2	NA	TRBJ2-7	CASTRDSISEQYF	TGTGCCAGCACCAGGGACTCCATCTCGGAGCAGTACTTC
NA	TRBV5-6	NA	TRBJ2-5	CASSLKRVETQYF	TGTGCCAGCAGCTTGAAGCGGGTGGAGACCCAGTACTTC
TRBD1	TRBV5-6	NA	TRBJ2-5	CASSPDRGPLETQYF	TGTGCCAGCAGCCCTGACAGGGGGCCTCTGGAGACCCAGTACTTC
TRBD1	TRBV28	once	TRBJ1-2	CASSFTWDSENYGYTF	TGTGCCAGCAGTTTTACCTGGGACAGCGAAAACTATGGCTACACCTTC
NA	TRBV11-2	few	TRBJ2-2	CASSLVARRGTGELFF	TGTGCCAGCAGCTTAGTGGCCAGGAGGGGTACCGGGGAGCTGTTTTTT
NA	TRBV7-2	NA	TRBJ1-2	CASSLSTGVGYGYTF	TGTGCCAGCAGCTTATCAACGGGGGTAGGCTATGGCTACACCTTC
TRBD2	TRBV28	NA	TRBJ2-1	CASSFLSSGAYNEQFF	TGTGCCAGCAGCTTTTTGTCGAGCGGGGCCTACAATGAGCAGTTCTTC
NA	TRBV30	NA	TRBJ1-4	CAWSRGSGKLFF	TGTGCCTGGAGTCGGGGGTCCGGAAAACTGTTTTTT
NA	TRBV2	NA	TRBJ1-6	CASSARYNSPLHF	TGTGCCAGCAGTGCACGGTATAATTCACCCCTCCACTTT
NA	TRBV7-2	NA	TRBJ2-7	CASRQREVGVHEQYF	TGTGCCAGCCGCCAAAGGGAGGTGGGAGTCCACGAGCAGTACTTC
NA	TRBV5-1	NA	TRBJ2-5	CASRPDNNQETQYF	TGCGCCAGCCGACCAGACAATAACCAAGAGACCCAGTACTTC